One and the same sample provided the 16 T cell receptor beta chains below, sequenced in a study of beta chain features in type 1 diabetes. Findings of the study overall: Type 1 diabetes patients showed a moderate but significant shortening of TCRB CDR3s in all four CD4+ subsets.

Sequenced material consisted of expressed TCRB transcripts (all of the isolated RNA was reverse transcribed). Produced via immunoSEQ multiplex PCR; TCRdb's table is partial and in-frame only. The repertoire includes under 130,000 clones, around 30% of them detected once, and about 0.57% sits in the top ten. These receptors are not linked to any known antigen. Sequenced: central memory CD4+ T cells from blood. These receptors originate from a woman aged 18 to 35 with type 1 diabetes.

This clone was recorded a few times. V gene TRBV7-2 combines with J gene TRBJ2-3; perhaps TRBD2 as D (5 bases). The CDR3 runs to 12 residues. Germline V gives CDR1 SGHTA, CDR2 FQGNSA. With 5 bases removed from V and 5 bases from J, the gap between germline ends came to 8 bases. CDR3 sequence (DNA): TGTGCCAGCAGCCCCGGGGAAGATACGCAGTATTTT. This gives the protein CASSPGEDTQYF.

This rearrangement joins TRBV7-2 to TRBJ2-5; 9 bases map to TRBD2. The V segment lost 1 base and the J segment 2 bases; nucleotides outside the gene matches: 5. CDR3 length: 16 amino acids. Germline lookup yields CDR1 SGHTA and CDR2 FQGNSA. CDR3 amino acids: CASSLDGGRVQETQYF. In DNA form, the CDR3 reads TGTGCCAGCAGCTTAGACGGCGGGAGGGTGCAAGAGACCCAGTACTTC.

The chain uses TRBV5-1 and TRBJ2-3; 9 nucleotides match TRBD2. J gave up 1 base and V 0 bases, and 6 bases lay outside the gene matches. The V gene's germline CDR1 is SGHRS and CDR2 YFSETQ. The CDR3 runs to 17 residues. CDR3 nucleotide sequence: TGCGCCAGCAGCTTGGCCTTAAGACTAGCGGGCACAGATACGCAGTATTTT. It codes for CASSLALRLAGTDTQYF.

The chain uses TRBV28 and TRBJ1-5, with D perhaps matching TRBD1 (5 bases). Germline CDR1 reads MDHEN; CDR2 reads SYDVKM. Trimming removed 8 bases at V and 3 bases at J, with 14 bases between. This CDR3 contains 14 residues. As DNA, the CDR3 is TGTGCCAGCTGGATGCAGGGTACCAATCAGCCCCAGCATTTT. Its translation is CASWMQGTNQPQHF.

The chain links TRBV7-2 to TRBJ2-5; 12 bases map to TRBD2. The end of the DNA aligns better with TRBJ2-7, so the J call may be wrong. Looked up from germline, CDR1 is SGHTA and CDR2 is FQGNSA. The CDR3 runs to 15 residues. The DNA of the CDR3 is TGTGCCAGCAGCAATCTAGCGGGAGGGAGGGGCGAGCAGTACTTC. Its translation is CASSNLAGGRGEQYF.

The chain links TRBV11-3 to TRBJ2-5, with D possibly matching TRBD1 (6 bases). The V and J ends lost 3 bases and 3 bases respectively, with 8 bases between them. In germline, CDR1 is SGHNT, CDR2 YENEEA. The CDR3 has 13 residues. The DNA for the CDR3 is TGTGCCAGCAGCTTCCCAGGGGAAGAGACCCAGTACTTC. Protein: CASSFPGEETQYF.

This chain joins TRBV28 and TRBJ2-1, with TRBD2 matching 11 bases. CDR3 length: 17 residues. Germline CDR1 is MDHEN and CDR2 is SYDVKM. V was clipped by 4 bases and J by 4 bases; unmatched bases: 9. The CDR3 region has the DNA TGTGCCAGCAGTTCCATTCTCGTAGCGGGAGGGTACAATGAGCAGTTCTTC. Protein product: CASSSILVAGGYNEQFF.

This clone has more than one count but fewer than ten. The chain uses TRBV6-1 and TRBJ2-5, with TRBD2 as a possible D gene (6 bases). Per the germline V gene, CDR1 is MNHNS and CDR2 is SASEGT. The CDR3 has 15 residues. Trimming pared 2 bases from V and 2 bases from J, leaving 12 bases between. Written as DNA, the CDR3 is TGTGCCAGCAGTGAAAATACAGGAGGGCAAGAGACCCAGTACTTC. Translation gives CASSENTGGQETQYF.

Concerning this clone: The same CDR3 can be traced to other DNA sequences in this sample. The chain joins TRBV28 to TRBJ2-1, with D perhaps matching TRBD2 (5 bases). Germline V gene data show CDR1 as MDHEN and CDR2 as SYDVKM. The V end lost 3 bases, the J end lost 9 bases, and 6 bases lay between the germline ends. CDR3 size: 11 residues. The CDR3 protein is CASSFEGEQFF. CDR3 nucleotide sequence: TGTGCCAGCAGTTTCGAGGGTGAGCAGTTCTTC.

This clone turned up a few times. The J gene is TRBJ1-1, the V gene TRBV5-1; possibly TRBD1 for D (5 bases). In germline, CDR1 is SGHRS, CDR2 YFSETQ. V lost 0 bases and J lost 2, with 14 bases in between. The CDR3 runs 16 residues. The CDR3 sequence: CASSLAYGGYNTEAFF. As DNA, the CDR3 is TGCGCCAGCAGCTTGGCCTATGGGGGGTATAACACTGAAGCTTTCTTT.

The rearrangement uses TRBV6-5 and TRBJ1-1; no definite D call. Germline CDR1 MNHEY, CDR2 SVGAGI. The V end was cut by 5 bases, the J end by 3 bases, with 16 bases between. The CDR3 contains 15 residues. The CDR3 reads CASSPPLRRHTEAFF. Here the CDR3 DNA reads TGTGCCAGCAGTCCCCCCCTAAGGAGACACACTGAAGCTTTCTTT.

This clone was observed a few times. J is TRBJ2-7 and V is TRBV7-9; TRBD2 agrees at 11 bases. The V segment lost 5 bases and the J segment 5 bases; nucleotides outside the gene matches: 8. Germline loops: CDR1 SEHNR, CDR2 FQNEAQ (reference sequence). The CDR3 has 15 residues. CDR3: CASSPRLAGSNEQYV. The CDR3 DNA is TGTGCCAGCAGCCCTCGACTAGCGGGGTCGAACGAGCAGTACGTC.

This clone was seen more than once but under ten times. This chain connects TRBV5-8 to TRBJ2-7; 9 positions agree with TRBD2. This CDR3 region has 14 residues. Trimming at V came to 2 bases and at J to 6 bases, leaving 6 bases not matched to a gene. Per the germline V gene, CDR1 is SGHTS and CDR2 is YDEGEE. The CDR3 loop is CASSFRGLASEQYF. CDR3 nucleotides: TGTGCCAGCAGCTTCCGGGGACTAGCAAGCGAGCAGTACTTC. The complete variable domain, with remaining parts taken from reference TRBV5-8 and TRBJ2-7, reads EAGVTQSPTHLIKTRGQQATLRCSPISGHTSVYWYQQALGLGLQFLLWYDEGEERNRGNFPPRFSGRQFPNYSSELNVNALELEDSALYLCASSFRGLASEQYFGPGTRLTVT.

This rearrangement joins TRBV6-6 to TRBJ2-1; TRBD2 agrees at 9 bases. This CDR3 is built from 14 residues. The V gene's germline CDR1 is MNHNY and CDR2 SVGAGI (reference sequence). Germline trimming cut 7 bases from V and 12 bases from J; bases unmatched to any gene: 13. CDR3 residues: CASTQGLAGLWQFF. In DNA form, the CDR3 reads TGTGCCAGCACCCAGGGGCTAGCGGGATTATGGCAGTTCTTC.

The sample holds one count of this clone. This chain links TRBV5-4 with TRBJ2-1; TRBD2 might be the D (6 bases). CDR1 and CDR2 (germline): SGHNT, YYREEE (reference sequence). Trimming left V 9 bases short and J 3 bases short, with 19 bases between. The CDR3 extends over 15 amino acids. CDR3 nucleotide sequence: TGTGCCACCCACCCAAGCGGGCGTTACTACAATGAGCAGTTCTTC. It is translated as CATHPSGRYYNEQFF.

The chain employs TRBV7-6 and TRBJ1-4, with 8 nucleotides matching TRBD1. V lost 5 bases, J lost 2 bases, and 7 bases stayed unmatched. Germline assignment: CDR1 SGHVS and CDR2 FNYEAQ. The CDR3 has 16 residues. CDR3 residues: CASSPTTGGTNEKLFF. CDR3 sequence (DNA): TGTGCCAGCAGCCCGACCACAGGGGGGACTAATGAAAAACTGTTTTTT.